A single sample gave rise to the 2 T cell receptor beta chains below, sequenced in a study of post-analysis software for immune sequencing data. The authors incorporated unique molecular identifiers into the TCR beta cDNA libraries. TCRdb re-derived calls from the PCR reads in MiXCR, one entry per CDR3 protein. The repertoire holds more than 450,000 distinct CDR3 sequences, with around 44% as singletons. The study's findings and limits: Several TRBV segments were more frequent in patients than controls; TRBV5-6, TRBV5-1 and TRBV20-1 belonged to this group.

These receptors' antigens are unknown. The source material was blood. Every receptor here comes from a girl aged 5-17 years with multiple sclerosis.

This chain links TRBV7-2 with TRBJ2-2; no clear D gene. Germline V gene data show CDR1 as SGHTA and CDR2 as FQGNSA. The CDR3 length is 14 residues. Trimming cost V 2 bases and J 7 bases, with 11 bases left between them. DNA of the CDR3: TGTGCCAGCAGCTTAAGGATTGGCGGCGGGGAGCTGTTTTTT. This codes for CASSLRIGGGELFF.

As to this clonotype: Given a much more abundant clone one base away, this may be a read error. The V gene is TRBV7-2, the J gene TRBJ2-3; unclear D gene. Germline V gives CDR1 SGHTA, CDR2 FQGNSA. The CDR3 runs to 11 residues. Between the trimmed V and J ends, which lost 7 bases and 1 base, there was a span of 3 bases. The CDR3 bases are TGTGCCAGCAAGGGCACAGATACGCAGTATTTT. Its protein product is CASKGTDTQYF.